This TCR beta chain was captured by sequencing in a study of human versus mouse CDR3 diversity and MHC coevolution. Study overall: Each sample yielded about 0.6 x 10^7 to 1.8 x 10^7 valid reads.

Sorting isolated naive CD4 T cells lacking CD45RO and expressing CD62L. The CDR3 loop spans 15 amino acids. In germline, CDR1 is MNHEY, CDR2 SMNVEV (reference sequence). Trimming left V 2 bases short and J 0 bases short, with 9 bases between. This clone was counted once. Its specificity is unknown. Broader study findings: By iCHAO1, human TCR beta clonotypes numbered about 1.6 million, the most. On average, humans showed more CDR3 deletions and insertions than mice.

Only in-frame clones appear in the TCRdb table, and some are missing; sequencing was by immunoSEQ multiplex PCR. The sample consists of about 83,000 clones, around 90% of them appearing once. This TCR was recovered from a person between 25 and 70 years old in good health. Sequenced: naive CD4+ T cells from blood. This sample's subset: CD45RO-negative CD62L-positive naive CD4 T cells. The chain joins TRBV27 to TRBJ2-3; a possible D gene is TRBD2 (5 bases). Written as DNA, the CDR3 is TGTGCCAGCAGTTTACGAGGGCTTAGCACAGATACGCAGTATTTT. Translated, it gives CASSLRGLSTDTQYF.